This T cell receptor (beta chain) is drawn from a study of T cells after yellow fever vaccination. Study information: Fractions low in cell number were prepared with SMART-Seq v4 Ultra Low Input. Broader study findings: Boosting was followed by the reappearance of most primary-vaccination clones (just under 97% CD4, around 86% CD8).

TCRdb called the 5' RACE reads again in MiXCR, with one record for every CDR3 protein. The sample lists hundreds of thousands of distinct CDR3 sequences; 12% were seen once. V shed 0 bases and J shed 6 bases, with 8 bases lying between them. CDR1 is LNHNV and CDR2 is YYDKDF in the germline V gene (reference sequence). CDR3 length equals 13 residues. This clonotype was observed a handful of times. Its antigen remains unknown. The source of this sequence is a man aged 18-30 years who received the YFV17D yellow fever vaccine. V is TRBV15 and J is TRBJ1-2; D gene uncertain. The starting material was CD4+ T cells sorted from PBMCs, obtained 15 days after the yellow fever booster vaccination. The CDR3 sequence: CATSRDPGDGYTF. In DNA, the CDR3 is TGTGCCACCAGCAGAGATCCCGGGGATGGCTACACCTTC.